This entry describes one T cell receptor (beta chain). What it binds is not known. This record belongs to a study of Ad26.COV2.S vaccination and SARS-CoV-2 variants. Turning to the study itself: In the COV1001 trial, the donor was in the Ad26.COV2.S arm. Ad26.COV2.S, an intramuscular injection, was given once or twice 56 days apart.

Noted treatment: approximately 18 received Ad26.COV2.S at low or high dose, single or two shots; about 5 received placebo; per-sample allocation not given. The investigators took samples on day 63 after the first vaccine or placebo injection. Boston supplied an adult donor aged 18-55 years. Assay: immunoSEQ multiplex PCR; the TCRdb copy retains only in-frame clones and omits some. The sample includes roughly 240,000 clones, 70% to 90% of them seen just once. Study results and caveats: Vaccine and placebo recipients had similar non-spike TCR breadth.

V shed 0 bases and J shed 7 bases, with 9 bases lying between them. The CDR3 totals 13 residues. Germline values: CDR1 GTSNPN, CDR2 SVGIG (reference sequence). The sequencing used peripheral blood, collected in a trial of Ad26.COV2.S vaccine versus placebo. The chain joins TRBV30 to TRBJ1-4; D remains unclear. The receptor comes from a person aged 18-60 years who received the Ad26.COV2.S COVID-19 vaccine or a placebo. The CDR3 reads CAWSVLSGEKLFF. CDR3 nucleotides: TGTGCCTGGAGTGTACTCTCAGGTGAAAAACTGTTTTTT.